This is a list of T cell receptor beta chains from one sample in a study of naive CD8 T cells in extremely preterm neonates. The protocol was immunoSEQ multiplex PCR, while the TCRdb copy is restricted to in-frame clones and leaves out a portion. The sample includes approximately 4,900 clones, 95% to 98% seen only once; the top ten take around 8.6%. Material for sequencing was naive CD8+ T cells from blood. All receptors come from a human donor in good health. The CDR3 runs from the conserved cysteine through the conserved F or W. A D gene is named only where the DNA matches it firmly. Size values are once, few and many counts, or a class for expanded clones, and some rows have none.

D: TRBD2; J: TRBJ2-1; size: NA; V: TRBV10-2; CDR3: CASRGISNGRANEQFF; DNA: TGCGCCAGCAGGGGAATTAGTAACGGGAGGGCCAATGAGCAGTTCTTC
D: NA; J: TRBJ2-7; size: NA; V: TRBV5-1; CDR3: CASSLSNYEQYF; DNA: TGCGCCAGCAGCTTGTCAAACTACGAGCAGTACTTC
D: TRBD1; J: TRBJ1-5; size: NA; V: TRBV27; CDR3: CASSPGTGSNQPQHF; DNA: TGTGCCAGCAGTCCCGGGACAGGTAGCAATCAGCCCCAGCATTTT
D: NA; J: TRBJ1-1; size: NA; V: TRBV9; CDR3: CASSVGAATEAFF; DNA: TGTGCCAGCAGCGTGGGGGCGGCCACTGAAGCTTTCTTT
D: TRBD1; J: TRBJ2-4; size: NA; V: TRBV9; CDR3: CASSVGGTGAGEGIQYF; DNA: TGTGCCAGCAGCGTAGGTGGGACAGGGGCTGGAGAGGGTATTCAGTACTTC
D: TRBD2; J: TRBJ2-1; size: NA; V: TRBV27; CDR3: CASSLSWREVYNEQFF; DNA: TGTGCCAGCAGTTTATCATGGCGGGAGGTCTACAATGAGCAGTTCTTC
D: NA; J: TRBJ1-1; size: NA; V: TRBV30; CDR3: CAWSRSTEAFF; DNA: TGTGCCTGGAGTCGGAGCACTGAAGCTTTCTTT
D: NA; J: TRBJ2-3; size: NA; V: TRBV5-4; CDR3: CASSLESADTQYF; DNA: TGTGCCAGCAGCTTGGAGAGTGCAGATACGCAGTATTTT
D: NA; J: TRBJ1-1; size: NA; V: TRBV28; CDR3: CASRPAGVGTEAFF; DNA: TGTGCCAGCAGACCCGCGGGGGTTGGGACTGAAGCTTTCTTT
D: NA; J: TRBJ2-1; size: few; V: TRBV29-1; CDR3: CSVEPDSPNEQFF; DNA: TGCAGCGTTGAACCGGATAGCCCCAATGAGCAGTTCTTC
D: NA; J: TRBJ2-3; size: NA; V: TRBV5-4; CDR3: CASRVGGDTQYF; DNA: TGTGCCAGCAGGGTTGGGGGGGATACGCAGTATTTT